This T cell receptor (beta chain) was obtained from a study of liver allograft versus peripheral blood T cells. Study in general: Recipients' peripheral blood supplied the T cell receptor repertoires against which those in transplanted livers were compared. Study findings and constraints: According to reports, the T cell receptor repertoires inside liver allografts differed from those in peripheral blood.

TCRdb reprocessed the reads with MiXCR, giving one entry per CDR3 protein. Of about 16,000 distinct CDR3 sequences in the sample, 22% were seen once. In regard to this clonotype: What it binds is not known.

The ends were cut back, 6 bases at V and 2 bases at J, with 18 bases in the middle. The CDR3 has 16 residues. The germline V gene has CDR1 MDHEN and CDR2 SYDVKM. This TCR came from a human patient who had a liver transplant. T cells may partly derive from the graft donor. V and J are TRBV28 and TRBJ2-3; D unresolved. CDR3 region: CASSPPALLSTDTQYF. CDR3 nucleotides: TGTGCCAGCAGCCCCCCAGCGTTACTGTCCACAGATACGCAGTATTTT.